The sequence of this T cell receptor beta chain was determined in a study of cytomegalovirus exposure and HLA in healthy donors. As for this clone: Its antigen is not known.

From germline, CDR1 is MNHNY and CDR2 SVGAGI (reference sequence). Trimming shortened V by 2 bases and J by 9 bases, and 20 bases separated the two germline ends. The CDR3 spans 16 residues. Notes on the study in general: The only immune exposure information that was available was CMV serostatus.

The study ran its PCR with 60 Vbeta and 13 Jbeta primers. Sequencing was performed with immunoSEQ multiplex PCR; in TCRdb, only in-frame clones are kept and a portion is missing. This sample has 130,000 or so clones; about 80% occur once, and the top ten carry around 2%. The receptor's source is a woman in her thirties or forties in good health and CMV-seronegative. The source material was PBMCs. The chain combines TRBV6-6 with TRBJ1-5; D uncertain. The CDR3: CASSYGRYSGSAPQHF. CDR3 DNA sequence: TGTGCCAGCAGTTACGGAAGGTACTCGGGGAGTGCGCCCCAGCATTTT.